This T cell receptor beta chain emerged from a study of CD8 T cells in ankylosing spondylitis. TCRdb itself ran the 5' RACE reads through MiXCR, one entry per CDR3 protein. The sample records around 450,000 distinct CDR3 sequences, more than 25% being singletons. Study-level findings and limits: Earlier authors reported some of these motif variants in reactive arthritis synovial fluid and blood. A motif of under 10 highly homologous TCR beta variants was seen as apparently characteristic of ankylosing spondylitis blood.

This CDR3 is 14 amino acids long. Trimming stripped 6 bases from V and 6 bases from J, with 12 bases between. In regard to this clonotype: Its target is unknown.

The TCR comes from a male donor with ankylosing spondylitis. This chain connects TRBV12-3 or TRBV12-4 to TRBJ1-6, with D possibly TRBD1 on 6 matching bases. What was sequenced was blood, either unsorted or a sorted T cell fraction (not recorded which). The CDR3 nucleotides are TGTGCCAGCAGCCGAGACAGGAGTAATTCACCCCTCCACTTT. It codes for CASSRDRSNSPLHF.